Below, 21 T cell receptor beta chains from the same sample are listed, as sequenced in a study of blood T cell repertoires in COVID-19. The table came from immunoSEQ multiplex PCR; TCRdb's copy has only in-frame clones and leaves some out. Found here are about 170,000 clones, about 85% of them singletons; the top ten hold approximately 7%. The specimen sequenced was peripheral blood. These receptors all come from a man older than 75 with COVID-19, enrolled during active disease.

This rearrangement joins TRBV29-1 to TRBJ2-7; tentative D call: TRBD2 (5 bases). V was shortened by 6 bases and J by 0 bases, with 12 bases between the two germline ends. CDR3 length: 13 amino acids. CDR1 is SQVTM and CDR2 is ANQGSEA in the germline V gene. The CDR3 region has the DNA TGCAGCGTCCGGGGTCGGGGCTCCTACGAGCAGTACTTC. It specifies CSVRGRGSYEQYF.

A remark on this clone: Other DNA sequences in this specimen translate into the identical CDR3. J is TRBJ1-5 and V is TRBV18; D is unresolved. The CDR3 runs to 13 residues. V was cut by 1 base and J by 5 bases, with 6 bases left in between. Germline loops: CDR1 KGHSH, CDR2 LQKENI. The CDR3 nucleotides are TGTGCCAGCTCACCACAGGGAGATCAGCCCCAGCATTTT. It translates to CASSPQGDQPQHF.

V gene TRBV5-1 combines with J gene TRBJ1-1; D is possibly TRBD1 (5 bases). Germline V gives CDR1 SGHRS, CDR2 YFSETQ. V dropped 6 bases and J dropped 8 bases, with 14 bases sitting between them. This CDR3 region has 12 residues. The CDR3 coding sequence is TGCGCCAGCACTTTGGGCGGGGGGGAAGCTTTCTTT. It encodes CASTLGGGEAFF.

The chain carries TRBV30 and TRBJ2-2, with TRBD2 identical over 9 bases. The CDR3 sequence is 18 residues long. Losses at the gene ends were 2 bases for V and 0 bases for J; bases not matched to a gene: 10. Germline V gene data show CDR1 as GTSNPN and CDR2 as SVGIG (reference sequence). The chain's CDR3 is CAWSSSGGTHPNTGELFF. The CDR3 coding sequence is TGTGCCTGGAGTTCCAGCGGGGGGACACATCCGAACACCGGGGAGCTGTTTTTT.

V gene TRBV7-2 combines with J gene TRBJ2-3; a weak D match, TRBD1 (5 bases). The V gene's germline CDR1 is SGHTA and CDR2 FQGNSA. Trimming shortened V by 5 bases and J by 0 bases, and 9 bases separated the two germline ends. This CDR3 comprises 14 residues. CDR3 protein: CASSPDSSTDTQYF. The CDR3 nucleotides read TGTGCCAGCAGCCCAGACAGTAGCACAGATACGCAGTATTTT.

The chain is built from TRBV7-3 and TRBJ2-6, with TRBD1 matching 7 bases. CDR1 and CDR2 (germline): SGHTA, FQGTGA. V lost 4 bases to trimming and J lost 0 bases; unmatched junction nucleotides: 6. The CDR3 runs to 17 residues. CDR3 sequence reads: CASSSQGQNSGANVLTF. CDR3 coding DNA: TGTGCCAGCAGCTCACAGGGGCAAAACTCTGGGGCCAACGTCCTGACTTTC.

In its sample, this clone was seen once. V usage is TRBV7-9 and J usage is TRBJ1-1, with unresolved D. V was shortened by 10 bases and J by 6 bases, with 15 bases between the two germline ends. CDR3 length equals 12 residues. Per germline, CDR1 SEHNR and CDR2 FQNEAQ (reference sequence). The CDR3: CAIRVRVAEAFF. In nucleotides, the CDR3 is TGTGCCATCCGTGTGAGGGTAGCTGAAGCTTTCTTT.

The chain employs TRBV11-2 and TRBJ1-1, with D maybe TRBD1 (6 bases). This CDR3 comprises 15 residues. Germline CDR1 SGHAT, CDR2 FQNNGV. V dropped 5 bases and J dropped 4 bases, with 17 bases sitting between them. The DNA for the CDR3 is TGTGCCAGCAGCAAGACCGCCAGGGGTGTCACTGAAGCTTTCTTT. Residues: CASSKTARGVTEAFF.

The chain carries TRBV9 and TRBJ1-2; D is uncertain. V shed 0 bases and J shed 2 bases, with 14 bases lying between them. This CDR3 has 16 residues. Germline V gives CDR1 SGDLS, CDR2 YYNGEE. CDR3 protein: CASSVAGRSPNYGYTF. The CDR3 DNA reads TGTGCCAGCAGCGTAGCTGGCAGGTCGCCCAACTATGGCTACACCTTC.

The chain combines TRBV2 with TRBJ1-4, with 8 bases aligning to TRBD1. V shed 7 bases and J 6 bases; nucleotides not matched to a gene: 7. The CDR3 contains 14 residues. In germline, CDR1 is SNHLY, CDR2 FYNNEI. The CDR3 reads CASIDRGFDEKLFF. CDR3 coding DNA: TGTGCCAGCATTGACAGGGGCTTTGATGAAAAACTGTTTTTT.

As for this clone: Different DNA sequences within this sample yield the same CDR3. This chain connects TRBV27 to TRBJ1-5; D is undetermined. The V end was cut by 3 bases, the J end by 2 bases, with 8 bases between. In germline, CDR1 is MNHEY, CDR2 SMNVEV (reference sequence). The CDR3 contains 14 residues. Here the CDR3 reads CASSFSRGNQPQHF. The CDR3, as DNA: TGTGCCAGCAGTTTTAGTCGGGGCAATCAGCCCCAGCATTTT.

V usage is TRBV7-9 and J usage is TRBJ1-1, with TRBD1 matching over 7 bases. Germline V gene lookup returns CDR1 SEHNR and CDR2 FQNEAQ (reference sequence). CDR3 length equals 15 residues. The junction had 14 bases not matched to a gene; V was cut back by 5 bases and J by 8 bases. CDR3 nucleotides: TGTGCCAGCAGCGCACCAGACAGGGCCCGTAACGAAGCTTTCTTT. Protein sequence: CASSAPDRARNEAFF.

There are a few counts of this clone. CDR3 residues: CATSTETGGTEAFF. The CDR3 DNA is TGTGCCACCAGCACGGAGACAGGGGGCACTGAAGCTTTCTTT. The chain employs TRBV15 and TRBJ1-1; TRBD1 matches 9 bases. In germline, CDR1 is LNHNV, CDR2 YYDKDF (reference sequence). This CDR3 is 14 amino acids long. The V gene end was trimmed by 4 bases and the J gene end by 4 bases; junction bases not matched to a gene: 4. Variable domain in full (rest from reference TRBV15 and TRBJ1-1): DAMVIQNPRYQVTQFGKPVTLSCSQTLNHNVMYWYQQKSSQAPKLLFHYYDKDFNNEADTPDNFQSRRPNTSFCFLDIRSPGLGDTAMYLCATSTETGGTEAFFGQGTRLTVV.

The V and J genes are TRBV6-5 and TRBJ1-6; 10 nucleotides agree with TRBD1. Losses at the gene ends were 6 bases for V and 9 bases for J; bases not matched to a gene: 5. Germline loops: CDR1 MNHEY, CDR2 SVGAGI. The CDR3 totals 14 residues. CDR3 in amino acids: CASSAGTGASPLHF. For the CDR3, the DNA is TGTGCCAGCAGCGCCGGGACAGGGGCTTCACCCCTCCACTTT.

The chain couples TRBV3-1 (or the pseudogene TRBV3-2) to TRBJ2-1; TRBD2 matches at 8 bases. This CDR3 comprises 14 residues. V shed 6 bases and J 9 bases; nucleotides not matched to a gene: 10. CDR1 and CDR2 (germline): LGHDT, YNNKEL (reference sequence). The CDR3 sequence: CASSASRGGGEQFF. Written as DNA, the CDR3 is TGTGCCAGCAGTGCCTCTCGGGGGGGCGGTGAGCAGTTCTTC.

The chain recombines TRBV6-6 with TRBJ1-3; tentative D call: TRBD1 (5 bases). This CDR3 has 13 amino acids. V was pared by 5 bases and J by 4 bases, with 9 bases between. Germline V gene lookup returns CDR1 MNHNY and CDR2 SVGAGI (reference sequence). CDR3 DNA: TGTGCCAGCAGTCTGGACACCGGAAACACCATATATTTT. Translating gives CASSLDTGNTIYF.

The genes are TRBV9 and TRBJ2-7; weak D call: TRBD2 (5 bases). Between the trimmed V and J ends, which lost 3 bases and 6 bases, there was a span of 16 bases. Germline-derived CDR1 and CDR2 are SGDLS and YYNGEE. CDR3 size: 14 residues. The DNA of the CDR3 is TGTGCCAGCAGCGGGGAGCCTCAGGCGCGCGAGCAGTACTTC. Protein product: CASSGEPQAREQYF.

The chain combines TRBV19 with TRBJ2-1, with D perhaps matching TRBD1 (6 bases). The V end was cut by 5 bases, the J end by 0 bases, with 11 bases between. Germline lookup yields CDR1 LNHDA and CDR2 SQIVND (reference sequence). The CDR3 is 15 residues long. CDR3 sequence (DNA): TGTGCCAGTAGTCCTGGGACAAGCTCCTACAATGAGCAGTTCTTC. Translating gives CASSPGTSSYNEQFF.

Written as DNA, the CDR3 is TGTGCCAGCACATTAGGGGGCGCGGATACAGATACGCAGTATTTT. Protein product: CASTLGGADTDTQYF. The chain employs TRBV6-5 and TRBJ2-3; 7 bases map to TRBD1. There are 15 residues in the CDR3. In germline, CDR1 is MNHEY, CDR2 SVGAGI. With 7 bases clipped from V and 3 bases from J, the junction kept 10 bases outside the gene matches.

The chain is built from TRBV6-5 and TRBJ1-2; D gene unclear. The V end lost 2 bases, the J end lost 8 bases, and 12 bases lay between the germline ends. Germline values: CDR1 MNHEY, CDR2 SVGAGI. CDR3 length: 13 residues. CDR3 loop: CASSYGRGRGYTF. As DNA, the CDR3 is TGTGCCAGCAGTTACGGTCGGGGTCGAGGCTACACCTTC.

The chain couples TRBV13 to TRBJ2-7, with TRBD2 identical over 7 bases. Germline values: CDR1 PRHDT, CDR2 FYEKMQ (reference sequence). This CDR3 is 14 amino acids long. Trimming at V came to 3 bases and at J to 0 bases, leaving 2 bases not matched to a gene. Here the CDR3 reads CASSFSGASYEQYF. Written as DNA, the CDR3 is TGTGCCAGCAGCTTCAGCGGGGCCTCCTACGAGCAGTACTTC.